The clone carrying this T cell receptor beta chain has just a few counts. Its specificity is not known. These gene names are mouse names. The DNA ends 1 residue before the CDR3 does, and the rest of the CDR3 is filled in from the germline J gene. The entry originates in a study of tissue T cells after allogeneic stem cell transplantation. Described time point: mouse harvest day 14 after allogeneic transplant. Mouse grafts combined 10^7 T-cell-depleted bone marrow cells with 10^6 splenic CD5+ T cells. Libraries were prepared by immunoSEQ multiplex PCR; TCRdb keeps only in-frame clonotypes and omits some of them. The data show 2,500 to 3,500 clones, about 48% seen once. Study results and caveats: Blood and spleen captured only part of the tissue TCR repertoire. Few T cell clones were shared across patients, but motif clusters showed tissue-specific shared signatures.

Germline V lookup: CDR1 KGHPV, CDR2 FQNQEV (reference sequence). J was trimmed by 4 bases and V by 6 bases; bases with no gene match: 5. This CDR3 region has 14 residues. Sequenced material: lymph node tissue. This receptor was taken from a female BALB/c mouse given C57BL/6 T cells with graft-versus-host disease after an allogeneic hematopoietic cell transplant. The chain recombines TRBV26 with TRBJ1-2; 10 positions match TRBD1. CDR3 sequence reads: CASSPGQGGSDYTF. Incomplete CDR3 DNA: TGTGCCAGCAGCCCCGGACAGGGGGGCTCCGACTACACC.